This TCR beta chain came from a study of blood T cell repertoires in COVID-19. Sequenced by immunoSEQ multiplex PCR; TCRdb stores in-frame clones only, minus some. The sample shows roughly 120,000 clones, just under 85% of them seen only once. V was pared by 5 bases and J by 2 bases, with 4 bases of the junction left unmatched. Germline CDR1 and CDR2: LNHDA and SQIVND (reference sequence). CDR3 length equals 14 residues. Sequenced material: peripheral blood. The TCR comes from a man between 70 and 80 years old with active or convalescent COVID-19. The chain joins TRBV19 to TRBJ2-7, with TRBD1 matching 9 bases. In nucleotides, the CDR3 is TGTGCCAGTAGTCAAGGACAGGGGCCCTACGAGCAGTACTTC. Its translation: CASSQGQGPYEQYF.